Below are 25 T cell receptor beta chains sequenced from a single sample in a study of blood T cell repertoires in COVID-19. Profiled with immunoSEQ multiplex PCR; TCRdb holds only in-frame clones, not every one. The sample has tens of thousands of clones, 82% seen once. Sequenced sample: peripheral blood. These receptors all come from a woman aged 55 to 70 with acute or convalescent COVID-19.

To note about this clone: Sequence at one end of the junction differs from germline and may be a read error. This chain joins TRBV11-3 and TRBJ1-3; 9 nucleotides agree with TRBD1. CDR1 is SGHNT and CDR2 is YENEEA in the germline V gene. The CDR3 extends over 16 amino acids. CDR3 sequence reads: CVSSLALGQGVRTIYF. CDR3 sequence (DNA): TGTGTCAGCAGCTTAGCGCTGGGACAGGGAGTGAGAACCATATATTTT.

The rearrangement uses TRBV5-1 and TRBJ1-6; 8 bases match TRBD1. Per germline, CDR1 SGHRS and CDR2 YFSETQ. J gave up 7 bases and V 5 bases, and 8 bases lay outside the gene matches. CDR3 length: 15 amino acids. The DNA of the CDR3 is TGCGCCAGCAGGCAAGGAACAGGGGGAAATTCACCCCTCCACTTT. Protein product: CASRQGTGGNSPLHF. Drawing the rest from reference TRBV5-1 and TRBJ1-6, the complete variable domain is KAGVTQTPRYLIKTRGQQVTLSCSPISGHRSVSWYQQTPGQGLQFLFEYFSETQRNKGNFPGRFSGRQFSNSRSEMNVSTLELGDSALYLCASRQGTGGNSPLHFGNGTRLTVT.

The rearrangement joins TRBV5-1 to TRBJ2-5; 11 nucleotides align to TRBD1. Germline CDR1 reads SGHRS; CDR2 reads YFSETQ. The junction had 5 bases not matched to a gene; V was cut back by 4 bases and J by 3 bases. This CDR3 has 15 residues. CDR3 DNA sequence: TGCGCCAGCAGCAACGGACAGGGGGCTAAAGAGACCCAGTACTTC. Encoded protein: CASSNGQGAKETQYF.

V is TRBV6-1 and J is TRBJ2-1; tentatively, D is TRBD1 (5 bases). V was pared by 1 base and J by 0 bases, with 19 bases between. CDR1 MNHNS and CDR2 SASEGT come from the germline V gene. The CDR3 is made up of 19 amino acids. The CDR3 spells CASSEDRRTPQSSYNEQFF. In DNA form, the CDR3 reads TGTGCCAGCAGTGAAGACAGGCGTACCCCCCAAAGCTCCTACAATGAGCAGTTCTTC.

The V gene is TRBV27, the J gene TRBJ2-7, with 9 bases aligning to TRBD1. Unmatched junction bases numbered 5, after V lost 2 bases and J lost 3 bases. The germline V gene has CDR1 MNHEY and CDR2 SMNVEV (reference sequence). The CDR3 is 15 residues long. The CDR3 loop is CASSLVGQGGYEQYF. CDR3 nucleotide sequence: TGTGCCAGCAGTTTAGTGGGACAGGGCGGCTACGAGCAGTACTTC.

The rearrangement joins TRBV19 to TRBJ2-7; perhaps TRBD1 as D (6 bases). This CDR3 is built from 15 residues. With 0 bases removed from V and 5 bases from J, the gap between germline ends came to 14 bases. Germline V gene sequence: CDR1 LNHDA, CDR2 SQIVND (reference sequence). The CDR3 is CASSIEAGELDEQYF. The CDR3 DNA sequence: TGTGCCAGTAGTATAGAGGCAGGGGAGCTCGACGAGCAGTACTTC.

The V gene is TRBV9, the J gene TRBJ1-1; D remains ambiguous. V was clipped by 0 bases and J by 1 base, with 10 bases between them. This CDR3 is built from 15 residues. The V gene's germline CDR1 is SGDLS and CDR2 YYNGEE. CDR3 sequence (DNA): TGTGCCAGCAGCGTAGGCAACGGGAAGAACACTGAAGCTTTCTTT. Its translation: CASSVGNGKNTEAFF.

This clone was detected only once. The chain carries TRBV3-1 (or the pseudogene TRBV3-2) and TRBJ1-1; TRBD1 might be the D (5 bases). The CDR3 sequence is 14 residues long. The germline V and J ends were trimmed by 4 bases and 0 bases, with 9 bases remaining between them. Germline V gene sequence: CDR1 LGHDT, CDR2 YNNKEL (reference sequence). CDR3 nucleotides: TGTGCCAGCAGCCGCGGGACCTTGAACACTGAAGCTTTCTTT. Its protein is CASSRGTLNTEAFF.

V gene TRBV5-4 combines with J gene TRBJ2-5; D ambiguous. The length of the CDR3 is 14 residues. Germline-derived CDR1 and CDR2 are SGHNT and YYREEE (reference sequence). Trimming pared 3 bases from V and 4 bases from J, leaving 13 bases between. CDR3 protein: CASSSPAEVETQYF. CDR3 coding DNA: TGTGCCAGCAGCTCCCCTGCGGAAGTAGAGACCCAGTACTTC.

The chain combines TRBV7-6 with TRBJ2-3; 10 bases line up with TRBD1. The CDR3 contains 15 residues. Unmatched junction bases numbered 4, after V lost 1 base and J lost 6 bases. Germline CDR1 and CDR2: SGHVS and FNYEAQ. In DNA form, the CDR3 reads TGTGCCAGCAGCTTAGTAGGGACAGGGGAGGATACGCAGTATTTT. It translates to CASSLVGTGEDTQYF.

The chain employs TRBV27 and TRBJ1-1, with a weak D call TRBD1 (6 bases). The V end lost 5 bases, the J end lost 1 base, and 17 bases lay between the germline ends. The CDR3 runs 16 residues. Germline V gene data show CDR1 as MNHEY and CDR2 as SMNVEV (reference sequence). The CDR3 coding sequence is TGTGCCAGCAGTCCAATTACAAGGGGGAAGAACACTGAAGCTTTCTTT. This sequence encodes CASSPITRGKNTEAFF.

The V and J genes are TRBV5-1 and TRBJ1-6; D ambiguous. V shed 3 bases and J shed 5 bases, with 9 bases lying between them. In germline, CDR1 is SGHRS, CDR2 YFSETQ. The CDR3 length is 14 residues. The CDR3 DNA reads as TGCGCCAGCAGCTGGGCCGGGGATAATTCACCCCTCCACTTT. Amino acids: CASSWAGDNSPLHF.

This clone appeared once. V gene TRBV7-2 combines with J gene TRBJ2-7; D is unresolved. The CDR3 is made up of 14 amino acids. The germline V gene has CDR1 SGHTA and CDR2 FQGNSA. V was trimmed by 4 bases and J by 2 bases, leaving 12 bases between them. The CDR3 DNA reads as TGTGCCAGCAGCTCCCGCTTAGCTCCCTACGAGCAGTACTTC. Translation gives CASSSRLAPYEQYF.

The chain links TRBV19 to TRBJ2-7; tentatively, D is TRBD1 (6 bases). Between the trimmed V and J ends, which lost 4 bases and 6 bases, there was a span of 13 bases. This CDR3 is built from 13 residues. Germline CDR1 LNHDA, CDR2 SQIVND (reference sequence). The chain's CDR3 is CASSTTGIGEQYF. The CDR3 nucleotides are TGTGCCAGTAGTACAACAGGGATCGGCGAGCAGTACTTC.

There are a few counts of this clone. The chain has TRBV5-6 and TRBJ1-5; the D gene is possibly TRBD1 (5 bases). This CDR3 is 14 amino acids long. CDR1 SGHDT and CDR2 YYEEEE come from the germline V gene. V was pared by 4 bases and J by 4 bases, with 12 bases between. The CDR3 reads CASSPGGVNQPQHF. The CDR3 bases are TGTGCCAGCAGCCCCGGAGGGGTAAATCAGCCCCAGCATTTT.

This chain connects TRBV6-5 to TRBJ2-5, with 7 bases matching TRBD2. The germline V gene encodes CDR1 MNHEY and CDR2 SVGAGI. The CDR3 has 13 amino acids. Trimming took 6 bases from V and 5 from J; bases not matched to a gene: 6. CDR3 loop: CASRPGGGETQYF. Written as DNA, the CDR3 is TGTGCCAGCAGACCGGGGGGAGGGGAGACCCAGTACTTC.

This sequence joins TRBV27 and TRBJ2-7; TRBD1 matches 8 bases. Germline loops: CDR1 MNHEY, CDR2 SMNVEV (reference sequence). CDR3 length: 16 amino acids. After removal of 2 bases from V and 0 bases from J, the junction contained 6 bases not matched to a gene. The chain's CDR3 is CASSLPTGGRSYEQYF. The CDR3, as DNA: TGTGCCAGCAGTTTACCTACAGGGGGTCGCTCCTACGAGCAGTACTTC.

This rearrangement joins TRBV30 to TRBJ2-7, with D maybe TRBD2 (6 bases). The CDR3 is 14 amino acids. From germline, CDR1 is GTSNPN and CDR2 SVGIG (reference sequence). Trimming took 3 bases from V and 0 from J, leaving 12 bases between them. CDR3 coding DNA: TGTGCCTGGAGCGCAGGAGGGAGCTCCTACGAGCAGTACTTC. As protein: CAWSAGGSSYEQYF.

This rearrangement joins TRBV20-1 to TRBJ1-2, with 8 positions matching TRBD1. Germline values: CDR1 DFQATT, CDR2 SNEGSKA (reference sequence). This CDR3 has 15 residues. Losses at the gene ends were 3 bases for V and 3 bases for J; bases not matched to a gene: 9. This CDR3 is CSASLRGRGDYGYTF. CDR3 coding DNA: TGCAGTGCTAGTCTCAGGGGGCGGGGCGACTATGGCTACACCTTC.

This clone was seen only a few times. V and J are TRBV5-8 and TRBJ2-7; D may be TRBD2 (5 bases). Germline lookup yields CDR1 SGHTS and CDR2 YDEGEE. CDR3 length: 15 amino acids. Trimming removed 4 bases at V and 1 base at J, with 15 bases between. This CDR3 reads CASSERGRISYEQYF. The DNA of the CDR3 is TGTGCCAGCAGCGAGAGAGGGCGAATATCCTACGAGCAGTACTTC.

This clone was counted between two and nine times. The chain is built from TRBV5-5 and TRBJ1-6, with D hard to call. The CDR3 is made up of 17 amino acids. Germline CDR1 SGHKS, CDR2 YYEKEE (reference sequence). Trimming shortened V by 4 bases and J by 2 bases, and 16 bases separated the two germline ends. The DNA for the CDR3 is TGTGCCAGCAGCCCTCTCGGGGAGTACGCCTATAATTCACCCCTCCACTTT. Protein: CASSPLGEYAYNSPLHF.

V and J are TRBV7-2 and TRBJ2-3, with 8 bases that match TRBD2. Trimming at V came to 0 bases and at J to 6 bases, leaving 11 bases not matched to a gene. Germline V lookup: CDR1 SGHTA, CDR2 FQGNSA. The CDR3 is 17 residues long. CDR3: CASSLAGSGGGYDTQYF. CDR3 nucleotides: TGTGCCAGCAGCTTAGCGGGAAGCGGCGGGGGGTATGATACGCAGTATTTT.

This clone was picked up one time. V gene TRBV4-1 combines with J gene TRBJ2-7; D not certain. Trimming stripped 2 bases from V and 4 bases from J, with 9 bases between. Germline V CDR1 and CDR2: MGHRA, YSYEKL. The CDR3 has 13 amino acids. CDR3 sequence reads: CASSQFVAYEQYF. The CDR3 bases are TGCGCCAGCAGCCAATTTGTCGCGTACGAGCAGTACTTC.

The chain is built from TRBV5-1 and TRBJ2-1; 9 bases match TRBD2. This CDR3 has 15 residues. Germline V CDR1 and CDR2: SGHRS, YFSETQ. V dropped 4 bases and J dropped 0; count of bases not matched to a gene: 2. The CDR3 DNA reads as TGCGCCAGCAGCCATAGCGGGAGCTCCTACAATGAGCAGTTCTTC. Its protein is CASSHSGSSYNEQFF.

The chain combines TRBV19 with TRBJ2-5; 8 bases fit TRBD2. Germline CDR1 LNHDA, CDR2 SQIVND (reference sequence). The V and J ends lost 6 bases and 4 bases, in that order; junction bases with no gene match: 10. The CDR3 runs 15 residues. CDR3 DNA: TGTGCCAGTAGGCGGACTAGCATTACGCTAGAGACCCAGTACTTC. Protein: CASRRTSITLETQYF.